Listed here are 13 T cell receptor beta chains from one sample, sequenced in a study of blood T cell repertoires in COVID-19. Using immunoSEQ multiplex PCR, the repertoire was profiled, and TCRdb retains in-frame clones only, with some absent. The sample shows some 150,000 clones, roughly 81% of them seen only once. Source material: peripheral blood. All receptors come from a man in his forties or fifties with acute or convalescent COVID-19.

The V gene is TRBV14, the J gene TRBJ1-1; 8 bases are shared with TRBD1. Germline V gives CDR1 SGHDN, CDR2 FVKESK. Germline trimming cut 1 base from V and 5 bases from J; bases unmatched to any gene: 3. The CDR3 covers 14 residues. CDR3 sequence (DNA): TGTGCCAGCAGCCAAGCTCACAGGGGGACTGAAGCTTTCTTT. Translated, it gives CASSQAHRGTEAFF.

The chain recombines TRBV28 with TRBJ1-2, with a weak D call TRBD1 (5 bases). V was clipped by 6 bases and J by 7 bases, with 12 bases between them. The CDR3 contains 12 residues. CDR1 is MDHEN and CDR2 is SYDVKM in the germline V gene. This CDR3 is CASSGTNLGYTF. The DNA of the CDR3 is TGTGCCAGCAGCGGGACTAATCTTGGCTACACCTTC.

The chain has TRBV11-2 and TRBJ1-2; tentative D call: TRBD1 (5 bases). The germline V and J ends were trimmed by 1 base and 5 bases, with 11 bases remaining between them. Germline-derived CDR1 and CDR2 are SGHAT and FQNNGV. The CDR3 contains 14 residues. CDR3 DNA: TGTGCCAGCAGCTTAGGCAGGGCGGCGTATGGCTACACCTTC. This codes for CASSLGRAAYGYTF.

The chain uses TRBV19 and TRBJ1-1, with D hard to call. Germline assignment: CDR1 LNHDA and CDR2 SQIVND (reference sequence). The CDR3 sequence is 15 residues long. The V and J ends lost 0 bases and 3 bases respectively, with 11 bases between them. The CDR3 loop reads CASSIDGTADTEAFF. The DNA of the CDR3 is TGTGCCAGTAGTATAGATGGAACAGCCGACACTGAAGCTTTCTTT.

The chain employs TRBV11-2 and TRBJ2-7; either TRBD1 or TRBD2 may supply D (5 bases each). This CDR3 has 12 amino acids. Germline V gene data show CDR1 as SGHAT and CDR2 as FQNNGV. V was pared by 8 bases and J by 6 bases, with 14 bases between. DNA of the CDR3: TGTGCCAGCCGGTTAGGGGAGAGCGAGCAGTACTTC. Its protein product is CASRLGESEQYF.

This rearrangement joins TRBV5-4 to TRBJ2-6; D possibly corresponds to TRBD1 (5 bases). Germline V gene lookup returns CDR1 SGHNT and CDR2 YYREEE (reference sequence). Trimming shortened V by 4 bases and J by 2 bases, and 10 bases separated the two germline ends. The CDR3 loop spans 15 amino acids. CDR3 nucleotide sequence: TGTGCCAGCAGCCCGGTAGGGGCTGGGGCCAACGTCCTGACTTTC. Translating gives CASSPVGAGANVLTF.

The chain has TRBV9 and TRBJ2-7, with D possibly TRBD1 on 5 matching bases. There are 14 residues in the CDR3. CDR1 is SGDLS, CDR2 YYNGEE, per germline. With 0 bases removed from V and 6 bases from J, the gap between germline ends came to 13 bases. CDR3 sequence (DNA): TGTGCCAGCAGCGTAGACCAGGGAAAGGGCGAGCAGTACTTC. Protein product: CASSVDQGKGEQYF.

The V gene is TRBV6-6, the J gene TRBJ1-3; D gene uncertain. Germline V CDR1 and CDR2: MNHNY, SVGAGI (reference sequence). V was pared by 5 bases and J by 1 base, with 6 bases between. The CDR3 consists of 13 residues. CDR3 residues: CASSPNSGNTIYF. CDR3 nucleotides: TGTGCCAGCAGTCCCAATTCTGGAAACACCATATATTTT.

The DNA for the CDR3 is TGTGCCAGCAGCCCCCTCCGTGGGGCACGGGGCTACACCTTC. Translation gives CASSPLRGARGYTF. The chain uses TRBV7-2 and TRBJ1-2; D perhaps matches TRBD1 (5 bases). The CDR3 runs to 14 residues. Germline CDR1 is SGHTA and CDR2 is FQGNSA. V lost 5 bases and J lost 8, with 18 bases in between. Combining the CDR3 with reference TRBV7-2 and TRBJ1-2 gives the whole variable domain GAGVSQSPSNKVTEKGKDVELRCDPISGHTALYWYRQSLGQGLEFLIYFQGNSAPDKSGLPSDRFSAERTGGSVSTLTIQRTQQEDSAVYLCASSPLRGARGYTFGSGTRLTVV.

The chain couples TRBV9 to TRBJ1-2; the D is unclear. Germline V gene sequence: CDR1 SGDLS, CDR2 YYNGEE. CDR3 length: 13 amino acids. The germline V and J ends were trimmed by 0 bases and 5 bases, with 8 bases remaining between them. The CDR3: CASSVDVDYGYTF. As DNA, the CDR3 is TGTGCCAGCAGCGTAGACGTAGATTATGGCTACACCTTC.

In nucleotides, the CDR3 is TGTGCCAGCAGCCTGCCCGACAGTGCTCAGCCCCAGCATTTT. Its protein is CASSLPDSAQPQHF. The chain employs TRBV7-2 and TRBJ1-5; weak D call: TRBD1 (5 bases). Between the trimmed V and J ends, which lost 5 bases and 6 bases, there was a span of 14 bases. The CDR3 has 14 amino acids. CDR1 is SGHTA, CDR2 FQGNSA, per germline.

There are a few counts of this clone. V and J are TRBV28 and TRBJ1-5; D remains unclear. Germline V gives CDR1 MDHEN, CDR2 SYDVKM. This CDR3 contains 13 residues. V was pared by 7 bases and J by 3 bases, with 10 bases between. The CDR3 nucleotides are TGTGCCAGCAATCCAGGCCCCAATCAGCCCCAGCATTTT. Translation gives CASNPGPNQPQHF.

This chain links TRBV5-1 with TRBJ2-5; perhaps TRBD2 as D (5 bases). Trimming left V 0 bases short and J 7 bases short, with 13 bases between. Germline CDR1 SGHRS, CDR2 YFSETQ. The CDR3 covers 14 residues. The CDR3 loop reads CASSLAVGEGTQYF. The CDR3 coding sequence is TGCGCCAGCAGCTTGGCCGTAGGCGAGGGGACCCAGTACTTC.